This T cell receptor (beta chain) was identified during a study of cytomegalovirus exposure and HLA in healthy donors. As regards this clone: As yet, its antigen is unknown.

Trimming left V 4 bases short and J 2 bases short, with 15 bases between. This CDR3 spans 15 amino acids. Germline V gene lookup returns CDR1 SGHRS and CDR2 YFSETQ. Whole-study findings and limits: Rates of TCR association differed by HLA locus in a later analysis, with DRB1 highest and HLA-C lowest. Common viral pathogens were later found to be apparently linked to several of the most significant clusters.

This PCR relied on a set of 60 Vbeta primers and 13 Jbeta primers. Repertoires were generated with immunoSEQ multiplex PCR, while TCRdb's copy carries only in-frame clones and drops some. The sample records about 120,000 clones, 66% being singletons. This receptor was taken from a man between 18 and 35 years old in good health and CMV-seronegative. This sequence joins TRBV5-1 and TRBJ1-1; no clear D. Sequencing was performed on PBMCs. The DNA of the CDR3 is TGCGCCAGCAGCCCGGTCGTCGCCTTAAACACTGAAGCTTTCTTT. This gives the protein CASSPVVALNTEAFF.